The 31 T cell receptor beta chains below come from one sample, sequenced in a study of blood T cell repertoires in COVID-19. Produced via immunoSEQ multiplex PCR; TCRdb's table is partial and in-frame only. The data contain over 65,000 clones, about 81% of them seen just once; the ten biggest clones take up 9% to 9.5%. Sequencing input: peripheral blood. Source of these receptors: a human donor in a cohort sampled during active COVID-19.

The chain joins TRBV19 to TRBJ1-1; 7 bases line up with TRBD1. Unmatched junction bases numbered 7, after V lost 8 bases and J lost 4 bases. The CDR3 extends over 13 amino acids. Looked up from germline, CDR1 is LNHDA and CDR2 is SQIVND (reference sequence). The CDR3 protein is CASRADRATEAFF. CDR3 sequence (DNA): TGTGCCAGTCGGGCCGACAGGGCCACTGAAGCTTTCTTT.

The V call is TRBV9, the J call TRBJ2-1; D perhaps matches TRBD2 (6 bases). The length of the CDR3 is 16 residues. Germline V gene lookup returns CDR1 SGDLS and CDR2 YYNGEE. Trimming left V 3 bases short and J 2 bases short, with 15 bases between. CDR3 amino acids: CASSARRESTYNEQFF. The CDR3 DNA is TGTGCCAGCAGCGCCCGGAGGGAGAGTACCTACAATGAGCAGTTCTTC.

This chain joins TRBV7-8 and TRBJ2-3, with 11 nucleotides matching TRBD2. The CDR3 sequence is 16 residues long. V shed 5 bases, J shed 4 bases, and the junction held 8 bases outside the gene matches. Looked up from germline, CDR1 is SGHVS and CDR2 is FQNEAQ. The CDR3 coding sequence is TGTGCCAGCAGCCGAGACCTAGCGGGAGGATCAGATACGCAGTATTTT. Protein sequence: CASSRDLAGGSDTQYF.

This chain uses TRBV2 with TRBJ2-7; 8 bases align to TRBD1. There are 15 residues in the CDR3. V dropped 6 bases and J dropped 2; count of bases not matched to a gene: 9. From germline, CDR1 is SNHLY and CDR2 FYNNEI. CDR3 in amino acids: CASRGPGQGTYEQYF. CDR3 coding DNA: TGTGCCAGCAGGGGCCCCGGACAGGGAACCTACGAGCAGTACTTC.

The genes are TRBV27 and TRBJ1-2; D call uncertain. V lost 5 bases to trimming and J lost 6 bases, with 25 bases between them. CDR3 length: 17 residues. Germline V gives CDR1 MNHEY, CDR2 SMNVEV (reference sequence). CDR3 protein: CASSTRWREFGRDGYTF. CDR3 coding DNA: TGTGCCAGCAGTACCCGTTGGAGGGAATTCGGTCGAGATGGCTACACCTTC.

This clone came up a few times. The chain links TRBV23-1 to TRBJ2-7, with TRBD1 matching 7 bases. TRBV23-1 is an ORF; its function is uncertain. CDR3 length: 18 amino acids. After removal of 0 bases from V and 2 bases from J, the junction contained 13 bases not matched to a gene. The CDR3, as DNA: TGCGCCAGCAGTCAATCGACGCTGCTGACAGGGATTACCTACGAGCAGTACTTC. This codes for CASSQSTLLTGITYEQYF.

Only a few counts were recorded for this clone. This sequence joins TRBV5-1 and TRBJ1-1; D not certain. Germline loops: CDR1 SGHRS, CDR2 YFSETQ. Deletions cut 4 bases from V and 5 bases from J, with 9 bases between. The CDR3 loop spans 12 amino acids. This CDR3 is CASSREGTEAFF. The CDR3 DNA follows: TGCGCCAGCAGCCGGGAGGGAACTGAAGCTTTCTTT. Full variable domain (remainder filled in from reference TRBV5-1 and TRBJ1-1): KAGVTQTPRYLIKTRGQQVTLSCSPISGHRSVSWYQQTPGQGLQFLFEYFSETQRNKGNFPGRFSGRQFSNSRSEMNVSTLELGDSALYLCASSREGTEAFFGQGTRLTVV.

This rearrangement joins TRBV3-1 (or the pseudogene TRBV3-2) to TRBJ2-1, with TRBD2 matching over 12 bases. Germline CDR1 reads LGHDT; CDR2 reads YNNKEL (reference sequence). The CDR3 loop spans 18 amino acids. V was clipped by 0 bases and J by 2 bases; unmatched bases: 5. The CDR3 protein is CASSQEASGRGPYNEQFF. The CDR3 coding sequence is TGTGCCAGCAGCCAAGAGGCTAGCGGGAGGGGGCCCTACAATGAGCAGTTCTTC.

The rearrangement uses TRBV28 and TRBJ2-1, with D possibly TRBD1 on 6 matching bases. The CDR3 has 14 residues. The germline V and J ends were trimmed by 5 bases and 5 bases, with 13 bases remaining between them. Germline CDR1 reads MDHEN; CDR2 reads SYDVKM. CDR3 nucleotide sequence: TGTGCCAGCAGTCGCACTACAGGGCACAATGAGCAGTTCTTC. Residues: CASSRTTGHNEQFF.

The V and J genes are TRBV19 and TRBJ1-6; 10 nucleotides agree with TRBD1. CDR1 is LNHDA and CDR2 is SQIVND in the germline V gene (reference sequence). Losses at the gene ends were 7 bases for V and 7 bases for J; bases not matched to a gene: 1. This CDR3 spans 13 amino acids. The CDR3 protein is CASKDRGNSPLHF. In DNA form, the CDR3 reads TGTGCCAGTAAGGACAGGGGGAATTCACCCCTCCACTTT.

This chain joins TRBV18 and TRBJ2-3; no definite D call. The germline V gene has CDR1 KGHSH and CDR2 LQKENI. The V gene lost 3 bases and the J gene lost 2 bases, with 21 bases spanning the gap. CDR3 length equals 18 residues. CDR3 nucleotide sequence: TGTGCCAGCTCACCCCTCGGTGGAACCGACGGAGACACAGATACGCAGTATTTT. It is translated as CASSPLGGTDGDTDTQYF.

The CDR3 protein is CASSFNAGSELEDGYTF. The CDR3 DNA sequence: TGTGCCAGCAGCTTTAACGCAGGGTCGGAGCTTGAGGACGGCTACACCTTC. The chain combines TRBV7-8 with TRBJ1-2; D possibly corresponds to TRBD1 (5 bases). The CDR3 covers 17 residues. Trimming took off 3 bases at V and 8 bases at J, with 25 bases between the two ends. Per germline, CDR1 SGHVS and CDR2 FQNEAQ.

V and J are TRBV2 and TRBJ1-1; 7 bases map to TRBD1. In germline, CDR1 is SNHLY, CDR2 FYNNEI. This CDR3 spans 15 amino acids. With V trimmed by 5 bases and J by 4 bases, 10 bases remained unmatched. The CDR3 DNA sequence: TGTGCCAGCAGTCCCCAGACAGGGAATCCCACTGAAGCTTTCTTT. Protein product: CASSPQTGNPTEAFF.

The chain employs TRBV27 and TRBJ1-2; a possible D gene is TRBD1 (5 bases). The CDR3 sequence is 13 residues long. Trimming shortened V by 6 bases and J by 3 bases, and 11 bases separated the two germline ends. Germline CDR1 reads MNHEY; CDR2 reads SMNVEV (reference sequence). CDR3 residues: CASSPTGDYGYTF. For the CDR3, the DNA is TGTGCCAGCAGCCCCACGGGGGACTATGGCTACACCTTC.

V and J are TRBV28 and TRBJ1-6, with D tentatively TRBD1 (6 bases). The CDR3 contains 12 residues. The germline V and J ends were trimmed by 5 bases and 11 bases, with 10 bases remaining between them. Germline values: CDR1 MDHEN, CDR2 SYDVKM. CDR3 loop: CASSPQGTPLHF. The DNA of the CDR3 is TGTGCCAGCAGTCCACAGGGTACACCCCTCCACTTT.

This chain links TRBV11-2 with TRBJ1-1; D unclear. Trimming cost V 1 base and J 0 bases, with 12 bases left between them. Per germline, CDR1 SGHAT and CDR2 FQNNGV. This CDR3 comprises 16 residues. CDR3 sequence: CASSLVPNSVNTEAFF. The CDR3 DNA reads TGTGCCAGCAGCTTAGTACCGAACAGTGTGAACACTGAAGCTTTCTTT.

J is TRBJ2-1 and V is TRBV7-6; D may be TRBD2 (5 bases). Germline values: CDR1 SGHVS, CDR2 FNYEAQ. Trimming stripped 4 bases from V and 3 bases from J, with 10 bases between. This CDR3 contains 14 residues. The CDR3 region has the DNA TGTGCCAGCAGCTCTCGGACTGGCTACAATGAGCAGTTCTTC. It encodes CASSSRTGYNEQFF.

This chain joins TRBV18 and TRBJ1-1; no firm D call. The germline gives CDR1 KGHSH, CDR2 LQKENI. V gave up 2 bases and J gave up 0 bases, with 13 bases separating them. This CDR3 spans 16 amino acids. The CDR3 bases are TGTGCCAGCTCACCAAAGGAGGCAGTCATGAACACTGAAGCTTTCTTT. The encoded protein is CASSPKEAVMNTEAFF.

This clone was picked up many times. The rearrangement uses TRBV30 and TRBJ1-1, with 7 bases fitting TRBD1. V shed 4 bases, J shed 4 bases, and the junction held 6 bases outside the gene matches. Germline values: CDR1 GTSNPN, CDR2 SVGIG (reference sequence). The CDR3 runs 13 residues. The CDR3 reads CAWTIQGITEAFF. Written as DNA, the CDR3 is TGTGCCTGGACAATACAGGGGATCACTGAAGCTTTCTTT.

The chain uses TRBV6-5 and TRBJ1-1; D uncertain. Trimming left V 8 bases short and J 5 bases short, with 6 bases between. Germline values: CDR1 MNHEY, CDR2 SVGAGI. CDR3 length: 10 amino acids. For the CDR3, the DNA is TGTGCCAGCGCTCGGACTGAAGCTTTCTTT. Its protein product is CASARTEAFF.

This rearrangement joins TRBV6-5 to TRBJ2-1, with TRBD2 matching over 11 bases. The germline gives CDR1 MNHEY, CDR2 SVGAGI. V was pared by 6 bases and J by 9 bases, with 10 bases of the junction left unmatched. The CDR3 totals 15 residues. CDR3 DNA: TGTGCCAGCAGCCCCACTAGCGGGAGCACCACTGAGCAGTTCTTC. The encoded protein is CASSPTSGSTTEQFF.

V and J are TRBV4-2 and TRBJ2-3, with D possibly matching TRBD2 (8 bases). In germline, CDR1 is LGHNA, CDR2 YNFKEQ. V lost 0 bases to trimming and J lost 8 bases, with 18 bases between them. The CDR3 contains 16 residues. The CDR3 here is CASSQDRGLGGGTQYF. Here the CDR3 DNA reads TGTGCCAGCAGCCAAGATAGGGGACTAGGGGGCGGTACGCAGTATTTT.

The CDR3 DNA reads TGTGCCAGCAGCTTGGCGGGCCAGGGGTTCGACAATGAGCAGTTCTTC. Translating it yields CASSLAGQGFDNEQFF. The chain carries TRBV5-4 and TRBJ2-1, with a weak D call TRBD1 (6 bases). Germline loops: CDR1 SGHNT, CDR2 YYREEE (reference sequence). The V end was cut by 0 bases, the J end by 5 bases, with 15 bases between. CDR3 length: 16 residues.

A word on this clone: In the same sample, other DNA sequences code for this CDR3. The chain couples TRBV2 to TRBJ2-7; TRBD1 agrees at 10 bases. The CDR3 sequence is 14 residues long. Germline V gives CDR1 SNHLY, CDR2 FYNNEI. Trimming took 6 bases from V and 1 from J; bases not matched to a gene: 3. The CDR3 reads CASSRDRGSYEQYF. The CDR3 region has the DNA TGTGCCAGCAGCCGGGACAGGGGTTCCTACGAGCAGTACTTC.

The genes are TRBV19 and TRBJ2-4; TRBD1 might be the D (6 bases). Germline CDR1 is LNHDA and CDR2 is SQIVND (reference sequence). This CDR3 has 15 residues. Deletions cut 10 bases from V and 0 bases from J, with 16 bases between. CDR3 protein: CATSPGDIAKNIQYF. In DNA form, the CDR3 reads TGTGCCACTTCCCCAGGGGACATAGCCAAAAACATTCAGTACTTC.

The V gene is TRBV5-6, the J gene TRBJ1-1; the D gene is possibly TRBD1 (6 bases). The CDR3 consists of 15 residues. Germline V gene lookup returns CDR1 SGHDT and CDR2 YYEEEE. The V end was cut by 4 bases, the J end by 5 bases, with 18 bases between. In DNA, the CDR3 is TGTGCCAGCAGCCTGTTTTGGGGGGGCCGAACTGAAGCTTTCTTT. This gives the protein CASSLFWGGRTEAFF.

The chain links TRBV24-1 to TRBJ1-5; D is ambiguous. This CDR3 region has 14 residues. Per germline, CDR1 KGHDR and CDR2 SFDVKD. Trimming cost V 6 bases and J 3 bases, with 11 bases left between them. The CDR3 DNA follows: TGTGCCACCAGTAGCACCCTACCCAATCAGCCCCAGCATTTT. Translation gives CATSSTLPNQPQHF.

CDR3 residues: CAISDPGRGDYTF. The DNA for the CDR3 is TGTGCCATCAGTGATCCGGGACGGGGGGACTACACCTTC. The chain has TRBV10-3 and TRBJ1-2; D may be TRBD1 (5 bases). CDR3 length: 13 residues. Trimming took 3 bases from V and 10 from J, leaving 15 bases between them. Germline CDR1 and CDR2: ENHRY and SYGVKD.

The rearrangement joins TRBV4-1 to TRBJ2-7; 7 bases line up with TRBD1. V dropped 3 bases and J dropped 3; count of bases not matched to a gene: 11. There are 16 residues in the CDR3. Germline CDR1 reads MGHRA; CDR2 reads YSYEKL. CDR3 nucleotide sequence: TGCGCCAGCAGCCATATAGGGGGCGCCCCGTACTACGAGCAGTACTTC. The encoded protein is CASSHIGGAPYYEQYF.

The chain links TRBV4-1 to TRBJ1-1, with 8 bases aligning to TRBD1. J gave up 7 bases and V 7 bases, and 8 bases lay outside the gene matches. The length of the CDR3 is 13 residues. CDR1 is MGHRA, CDR2 YSYEKL, per germline. The CDR3 nucleotides read TGCGCCAGCAATCCGGACAGGGAGGATGAAGCTTTCTTT. This translates into CASNPDREDEAFF.

The rearrangement uses TRBV28 and TRBJ2-5, with no clear D. V lost 7 bases and J 5 bases, leaving 17 bases between the germline ends. Germline values: CDR1 MDHEN, CDR2 SYDVKM. The CDR3 spans 14 residues. The CDR3 DNA sequence: TGTGCCAGCACTTCAGATTCCGTGGTGGAGACCCAGTACTTC. Translating gives CASTSDSVVETQYF.